This TCR beta chain was profiled in a study of T cell repertoires in cytomegalovirus infection. Turning to the study itself: Indicated by public TCR beta signatures were CMV infection and matching HLA type. Findings and caveats of the study: HLA-C-restricted TCR beta clonotypes specific for CMV led the ex vivo response.

Each CDR3 protein is one row after TCRdb ran MiXCR on the reads. Of 650,000 to 900,000 distinct CDR3 sequences listed, roughly 33% were seen once; the top ten hold 9.5% to 15%. Details on this clonotype: Antigen specificity is unknown.

This CDR3 contains 16 residues. The V and J ends lost 0 bases and 5 bases respectively, with 13 bases between them. The germline CDR1 and CDR2 sequences are SGHVS and FQNEAQ. This receptor was obtained from a human donor in good health (CMV status not recorded). Some clones in this sample may be carry-over from other donors' samples. Sample: cultured CD8+ T cells from PBMCs, taken from culture after CMV antigen stimulation. The chain couples TRBV7-8 to TRBJ2-2, with TRBD2 as a possible D gene (6 bases). The CDR3 is CASSLARREGTGELFF. The DNA of the CDR3 is TGTGCCAGCAGCTTAGCGCGGAGGGAAGGGACCGGGGAGCTGTTTTTT.